This entry concerns a single TCR beta chain. Its target is not known. In the same sample, other DNA sequences code for this CDR3. These data belong to a study of beta chain features in type 1 diabetes. Findings of the study overall: The analysis here could not establish whether HLA type shapes TCRB rearrangement.

The CDR3 has 13 amino acids. Trimming removed 4 bases from V and 1 base from J, with 7 bases in between. Germline CDR1 reads MDHEN; CDR2 reads SYDVKM. Sequencing targeted expressed TCRB transcripts, as all isolated RNA had been reverse transcribed. Generated by immunoSEQ multiplex PCR, the TCRdb table keeps only in-frame clones and is missing some. This sample has hundreds of thousands of clones; around 8% occur once, and the top ten carry around 0.45%. The sample consisted of central memory CD4+ T cells from blood. The clonotype was recovered from a woman aged 18-29 years in good health. The chain combines TRBV28 with TRBJ2-5; no clear D. The CDR3 is CASSWAAQETQYF. CDR3 nucleotide sequence: TGTGCCAGCAGTTGGGCAGCCCAAGAGACCCAGTACTTC. Complete variable domain (other parts from reference TRBV28 and TRBJ2-5): DVKVTQSSRYLVKRTGEKVFLECVQDMDHENMFWYRQDPGLGLRLIYFSYDVKMKEKGDIPEGYSVSREKKERFSLILESASTNQTSMYLCASSWAAQETQYFGPGTRLLVL.